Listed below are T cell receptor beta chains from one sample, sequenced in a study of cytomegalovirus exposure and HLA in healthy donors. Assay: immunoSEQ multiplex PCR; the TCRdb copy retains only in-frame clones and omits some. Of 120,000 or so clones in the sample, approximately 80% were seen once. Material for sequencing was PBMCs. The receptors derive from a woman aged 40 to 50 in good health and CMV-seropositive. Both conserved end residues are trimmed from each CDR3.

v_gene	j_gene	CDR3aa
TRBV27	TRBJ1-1	ASSLPGVRSEAF
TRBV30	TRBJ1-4	AWSNRGKLF
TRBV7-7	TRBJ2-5	ASSLGPVQETQY
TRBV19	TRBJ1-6	ASSVGTGDNSPLH
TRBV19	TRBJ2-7	ASSIVGGPRGEQY
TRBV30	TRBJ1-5	AWGLQGNGNQPQH
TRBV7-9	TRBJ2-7	ASSSGTGSSYEQY
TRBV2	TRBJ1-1	ASKEEAVNTEAF
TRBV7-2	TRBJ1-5	ASSWTGGNQPQH
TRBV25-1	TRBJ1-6	ASSDKQGNNSPLH
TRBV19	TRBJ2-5	ASSDGGETQY
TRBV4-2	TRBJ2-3	ASSQDLTGNPDTQY
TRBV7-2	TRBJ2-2	ASSPGTHNTGELF
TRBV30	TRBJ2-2	AWSPLVVTGELF
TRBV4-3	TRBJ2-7	ASSQEGQGFYEQY
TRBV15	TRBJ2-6	ATSRRGFSSGANVLT
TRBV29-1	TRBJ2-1	SVRTGANNEQF
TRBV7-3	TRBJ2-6	ASSRGQGAAGANVLT
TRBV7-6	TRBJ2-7	ASSLLTGGPGEQY
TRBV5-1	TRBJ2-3	ASSLESQGSDTQY
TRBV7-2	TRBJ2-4	ASNRGPRAQNIQY
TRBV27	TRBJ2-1	ASSLSSGGGEQF
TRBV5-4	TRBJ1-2	ASSLGPGGGGYT
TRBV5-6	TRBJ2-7	ASSERLGSREQY